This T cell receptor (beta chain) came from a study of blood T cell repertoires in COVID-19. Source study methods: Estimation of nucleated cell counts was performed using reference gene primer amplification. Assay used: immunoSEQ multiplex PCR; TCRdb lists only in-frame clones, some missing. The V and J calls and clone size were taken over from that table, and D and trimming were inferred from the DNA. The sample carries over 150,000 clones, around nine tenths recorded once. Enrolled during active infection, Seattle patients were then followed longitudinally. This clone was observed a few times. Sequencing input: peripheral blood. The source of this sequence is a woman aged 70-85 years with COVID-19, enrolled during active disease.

CDR3 residues: CASSFHHNSNQPQHF. CDR3 nucleotide sequence: TGTGCCAGCAGTTTTCATCACAATAGCAATCAGCCCCAGCATTTT. V usage is TRBV27 and J usage is TRBJ1-5; no reliable D call. The germline gives CDR1 MNHEY, CDR2 SMNVEV (reference sequence). Trimming left V 3 bases short and J 0 bases short, with 9 bases between. There are 15 residues in the CDR3.